This is a list of T cell receptor beta chains from one sample in a study of T cell responses to AZD1222 COVID-19 vaccine. Clones were read by immunoSEQ multiplex PCR, and TCRdb kept only the in-frame ones, dropping some. The sample has 120,000 to 150,000 clones, about 91% seen once. The sample consisted of peripheral blood, taken on day 0 of AZD1222 vaccination. Source of these receptors: an adult in good health. The CDR3 runs from the conserved cysteine through the conserved F or W. Each record gives: CDR3 protein, CDR3 DNA, clone size, J gene, D gene, V gene, CDR3 length. The D gene is left open where the match is weak. Rows may omit the clone size; those that give it use once, few, many or a size class.

CASKQGGSSYNEQFF,TGTGCCAGCAAACAGGGAGGGAGCTCCTACAATGAGCAGTTCTTC,-,TRBJ2-1,-,TRBV28,15
CASSLGGSYNSPLHF,TGTGCCAGCAGCTTGGGGGGCTCCTATAATTCACCCCTCCACTTT,-,TRBJ1-6,-,TRBV7-9,15
CASSFTGISGNTEAFF,TGCGCCAGCAGCTTTACGGGGATCTCTGGGAACACTGAAGCTTTCTTT,-,TRBJ1-1,-,TRBV5-1,16
CASSPGMGPTGELFF,TGTGCCAGCAGCCCGGGGATGGGGCCAACCGGGGAGCTGTTTTTT,-,TRBJ2-2,-,TRBV7-3,15
CASSVSQGGAGYTF,TGTGCCAGCAGCGTTTCACAGGGGGGTGCGGGCTACACCTTC,-,TRBJ1-2,TRBD1,TRBV9,14
CASSGRGSGRGQETQYF,TGTGCCAGCAGCGGACGAGGTAGCGGGAGGGGACAAGAGACCCAGTACTTC,-,TRBJ2-5,TRBD2,TRBV9,17
CASSFARVERTIYF,TGTGCCAGTAGTTTTGCCAGGGTGGAAAGGACCATATATTTT,-,TRBJ1-3,-,TRBV19,14
CASSSTPGFAYNEQFF,TGTGCCAGCAGCTCCACCCCGGGGTTCGCCTACAATGAGCAGTTCTTC,-,TRBJ2-1,-,TRBV13,16
CASIYTPSVGEQFF,TGTGCCAGCATTTACACTCCTAGCGTAGGTGAGCAGTTCTTC,once,TRBJ2-1,-,TRBV2,14
CASSIGGTGVSPLHF,TGTGCCAGTAGTATAGGAGGGACAGGGGTTTCACCCCTCCACTTT,-,TRBJ1-6,TRBD1,TRBV19,15
CASSKCRREVRTEAFF,TGTGCCAGCAGCAAATGTCGGAGGGAGGTCCGTACTGAAGCTTTCTTT,-,TRBJ1-1,-,TRBV21-1,16
CASSSRDGRSRNITDTQYF,TGTGCCAGCAGTTCGAGGGATGGTAGGAGCAGGAATATCACAGATACGCAGTATTTT,-,TRBJ2-3,-,TRBV6-8,19
CASSSRVKGYEQYF,TGTGCCAGCAGTTCCCGGGTTAAGGGGTACGAGCAGTACTTC,-,TRBJ2-7,-,TRBV6-6,14
CASSSRLDYEQYF,TGTGCCAGCAGCTCCCGACTAGACTACGAGCAGTACTTC,-,TRBJ2-7,-,TRBV11-3,13
CASSLPPDPTQGFSYEQYF,TGTGCCAGCAGCTTACCTCCTGACCCTACGCAGGGGTTCTCCTACGAGCAGTACTTC,few,TRBJ2-7,-,TRBV11-2,19
CALAAGPLNTEAFF,TGTGCCCTTGCGGCGGGGCCTCTAAACACTGAAGCTTTCTTT,once,TRBJ1-1,-,TRBV10-3,14
CASSNTRGGMSYEQYF,TGTGCCAGTAGTAACACCCGCGGCGGGATGTCCTACGAGCAGTACTTC,-,TRBJ2-7,-,TRBV19,16
CASSPVLDTEAFF,TGTGCCAGCAGCCCGGTATTGGACACTGAAGCTTTCTTT,-,TRBJ1-1,-,TRBV5-5,13
CASGPPGPSNQPQHF,TGTGCCAGCGGCCCCCCCGGGCCCAGCAATCAGCCCCAGCATTTT,once,TRBJ1-5,-,TRBV27,15
CASSALQGPEYEQYF,TGTGCCAGCAGCGCCCTACAGGGTCCCGAGTACGAGCAGTACTTC,-,TRBJ2-7,-,TRBV9,15
CSVGGMGKNTEAFF,TGCAGCGTTGGGGGCATGGGGAAGAACACTGAAGCTTTCTTT,-,TRBJ1-1,-,TRBV29-1,14
CASSLGRGGPYEQYF,TGTGCCAGCAGCTTAGGTCGAGGGGGGCCCTACGAGCAGTACTTC,-,TRBJ2-7,-,TRBV11-2,15
CASSVDKPNQPQHF,TGTGCCAGTAGTGTTGACAAACCCAATCAGCCCCAGCATTTT,-,TRBJ1-5,-,TRBV19,14
CASSADRPSSGNTIYF,TGTGCCAGCAGCGCGGACAGGCCGAGCTCTGGAAACACCATATATTTT,-,TRBJ1-3,TRBD1,TRBV9,16
CASSLDPSRDEKLFF,TGTGCCAGCAGCTTAGATCCCTCCCGGGATGAAAAACTGTTTTTT,-,TRBJ1-4,-,TRBV7-2,15
CASSRPRDYRSEQFF,TGTGCCAGCAGCCGACCCAGGGATTATCGCAGTGAGCAGTTCTTC,-,TRBJ2-1,-,TRBV11-2,15
CATSDSWTSGNTGELFF,TGTGCCACCAGTGATTCATGGACTAGCGGGAACACCGGGGAGCTGTTTTTT,-,TRBJ2-2,TRBD2,TRBV24-1,17
CASSYPSGRGVSGANVLTF,TGTGCCAGCAGTTATCCCTCCGGGAGAGGTGTCTCCGGGGCCAACGTCCTGACTTTC,-,TRBJ2-6,-,TRBV6-2/TRBV6-3,19
CASSPGGPFTDTQYF,TGTGCCAGCAGCCCGGGGGGCCCTTTCACAGATACGCAGTATTTT,-,TRBJ2-3,-,TRBV5-4,15
CASLTQGVMRAGELFF,TGTGCCAGCTTAACCCAGGGGGTTATGCGGGCCGGGGAGCTGTTTTTT,-,TRBJ2-2,TRBD1,TRBV7-2,16
CASSAQLQGYGYTF,TGTGCCAGTAGTGCCCAGCTCCAGGGGTATGGCTACACCTTC,-,TRBJ1-2,-,TRBV19,14
CASSGPTGATNEKLFF,TGTGCCAGCAGTGGACCCACAGGGGCAACTAATGAAAAACTGTTTTTT,-,TRBJ1-4,TRBD1,TRBV6-1,16
CASSSQGMNTEAFF,TGTGCCAGCAGCTCACAGGGGATGAACACTGAAGCTTTCTTT,-,TRBJ1-1,TRBD1,TRBV6-6,14
CASSENGPGNTIYF,TGTGCCAGTAGTGAGAACGGACCTGGGAACACCATATATTTT,-,TRBJ1-3,-,TRBV19,14
CATSDLKLAGVRETQYF,TGTGCCACCAGTGATTTGAAACTAGCGGGAGTAAGAGAGACCCAGTACTTC,-,TRBJ2-5,TRBD2,TRBV24-1,17
CATRVPGQGANQPQHF,TGTGCCACCAGGGTCCCGGGACAGGGGGCCAATCAGCCCCAGCATTTT,-,TRBJ1-5,TRBD1,TRBV28,16
CASSMFGGLSNQPQHF,TGTGCCAGTAGTATGTTTGGGGGGTTAAGCAATCAGCCCCAGCATTTT,-,TRBJ1-5,-,TRBV19,16
CASSLRQGLGNEQFF,TGTGCCAGCAGCTTACGACAGGGGTTGGGCAATGAGCAGTTCTTC,-,TRBJ2-1,TRBD1,TRBV7-9,15
CASNRAYNEQFF,TGTGCCAGCAACAGAGCTTACAATGAGCAGTTCTTC,-,TRBJ2-1,-,TRBV6-5,12
CATSRAGAEAFF,TGTGCCACCAGCAGAGCCGGCGCTGAAGCTTTCTTT,-,TRBJ1-1,-,TRBV15,12
CASSQGQGLAKNIQYF,TGTGCCAGCAGTCAAGGACAGGGATTAGCCAAAAACATTCAGTACTTC,-,TRBJ2-4,TRBD1,TRBV28,16
CASSPSGRITDTQYF,TGTGCCAGCAGCCCCTCAGGGAGAATCACAGATACGCAGTATTTT,-,TRBJ2-3,-,TRBV11-2,15
CASSPLARTSGYEQYF,TGTGCCAGCAGCCCGCTAGCCCGGACTAGCGGCTACGAGCAGTACTTC,-,TRBJ2-7,TRBD2,TRBV11-2,16
CASSPHRAGLSTDTQYF,TGTGCCAGCAGCCCCCACAGAGCGGGGCTAAGCACAGATACGCAGTATTTT,-,TRBJ2-3,TRBD2,TRBV13,17
CASSLGGRVAEKLFF,TGTGCCAGCAGCTTAGGGGGCAGGGTAGCTGAAAAACTGTTTTTT,-,TRBJ1-4,-,TRBV11-2,15
CASGAGFTPNTEAFF,TGTGCCAGCGGGGCAGGCTTTACTCCGAACACTGAAGCTTTCTTT,once,TRBJ1-1,-,TRBV2,15
CASSSFGQVGYTF,TGTGCCAGCAGTTCTTTCGGGCAGGTCGGCTACACCTTC,-,TRBJ1-2,-,TRBV28,13
CASSYSRAGGYTF,TGTGCCAGCAGTTACTCGCGCGCTGGGGGCTACACCTTC,-,TRBJ1-2,-,TRBV6-5,13
CASSLVGGSNQPQHF,TGTGCCAGCAGCTTAGTAGGGGGCAGCAATCAGCCCCAGCATTTT,once,TRBJ1-5,TRBD1,TRBV7-2,15
CASSLWTAGEQYF,TGTGCCAGCAGTTTATGGACAGCGGGGGAGCAGTACTTC,once,TRBJ2-7,-,TRBV12-3/TRBV12-4,13
CASSVGPQEGNEQFF,TGTGCCAGCAGCGTAGGCCCCCAGGAGGGAAATGAGCAGTTCTTC,-,TRBJ2-1,-,TRBV9,15
CASSQGWTSGGHEQFF,TGCGCCAGCAGCCAAGGCTGGACTAGCGGGGGCCATGAGCAGTTCTTC,-,TRBJ2-1,TRBD2,TRBV4-3,16
CASSLALGREETQYF,TGTGCCAGCAGCTTGGCCTTGGGCAGGGAAGAGACCCAGTACTTC,-,TRBJ2-5,-,TRBV5-5,15
CASRTAGTASGEQYF,TGTGCCAGCAGGACCGCCGGGACAGCTAGTGGCGAGCAGTACTTC,-,TRBJ2-7,TRBD1,TRBV27,15
CASVGEDTQYF,TGTGCCAGTGTGGGGGAAGATACGCAGTATTTT,-,TRBJ2-3,-,TRBV11-1,11